This T cell receptor (beta chain) was obtained from a study of neurological immune-mediated disorders. At least ten counts were recorded for this clonotype. What it recognizes is unknown. The cDNA was generated by 5'RACE with 10-nucleotide random UMIs. TCRdb re-derived calls from the 5' RACE reads in MiXCR, one entry per CDR3 protein. The sample lists 50,000 to 65,000 distinct CDR3 sequences; about 3.5% were seen once. The study's findings and limits: For the multiple sclerosis repertoire cluster, no association with any clinical or MRI feature was found. Across subjects, no CDR3 amino acid sequence appeared in expanded clones of more than one subject, a finding that suggested private repertoires in all groups.

The source is a man aged 25-45 years with multiple sclerosis. The sequenced sample was PBMCs.

CDR3 region: CAMAAGNEETQYF. The DNA for the CDR3 is TGTGCCATGGCGGCGGGGAATGAGGAGACCCAGTACTTC. The chain has TRBV10-3 and TRBJ2-5, with a possible D match to TRBD2 (6 bases). Trimming removed 9 bases from V and 5 bases from J, with 16 bases in between. The CDR3 is 13 residues long. Germline V gene sequence: CDR1 ENHRY, CDR2 SYGVKD.